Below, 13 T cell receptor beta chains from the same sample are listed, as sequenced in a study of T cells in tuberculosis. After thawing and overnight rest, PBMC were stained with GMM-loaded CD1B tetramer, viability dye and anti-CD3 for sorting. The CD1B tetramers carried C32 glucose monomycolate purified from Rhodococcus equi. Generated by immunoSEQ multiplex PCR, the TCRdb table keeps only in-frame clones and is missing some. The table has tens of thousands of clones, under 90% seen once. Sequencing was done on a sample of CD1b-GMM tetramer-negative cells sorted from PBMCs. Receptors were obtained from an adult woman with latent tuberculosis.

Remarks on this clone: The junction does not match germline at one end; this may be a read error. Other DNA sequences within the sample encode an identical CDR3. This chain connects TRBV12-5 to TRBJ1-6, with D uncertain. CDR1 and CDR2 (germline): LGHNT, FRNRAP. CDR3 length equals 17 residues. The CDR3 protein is CASGSTPGGSGNSPLHF. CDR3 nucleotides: TGTGCTAGTGGTTCGACCCCCGGTGGCAGCGGTAATTCCCCCCTCCACTTT.

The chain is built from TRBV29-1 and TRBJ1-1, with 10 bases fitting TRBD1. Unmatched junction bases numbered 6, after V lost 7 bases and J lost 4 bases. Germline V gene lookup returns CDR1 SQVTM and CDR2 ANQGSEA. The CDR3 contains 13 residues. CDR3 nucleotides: TGCAGCGGGGGACAGGGGAAATCCACTGAAGCTTTCTTT. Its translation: CSGGQGKSTEAFF.

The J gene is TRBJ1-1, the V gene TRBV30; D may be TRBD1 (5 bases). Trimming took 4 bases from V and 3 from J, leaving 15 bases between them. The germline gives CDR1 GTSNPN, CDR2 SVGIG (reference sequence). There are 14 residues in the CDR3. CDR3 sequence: CAWTKSSGYTEAFF. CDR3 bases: TGTGCCTGGACGAAAAGTTCAGGGTACACTGAAGCTTTCTTT.

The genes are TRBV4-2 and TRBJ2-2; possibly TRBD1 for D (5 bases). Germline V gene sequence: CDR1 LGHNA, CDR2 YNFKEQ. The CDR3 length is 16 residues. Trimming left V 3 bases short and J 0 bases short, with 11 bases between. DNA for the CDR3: TGTGCCAGCAGCCAGGCAGGGCAGCCGAACACCGGGGAGCTGTTTTTT. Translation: CASSQAGQPNTGELFF.

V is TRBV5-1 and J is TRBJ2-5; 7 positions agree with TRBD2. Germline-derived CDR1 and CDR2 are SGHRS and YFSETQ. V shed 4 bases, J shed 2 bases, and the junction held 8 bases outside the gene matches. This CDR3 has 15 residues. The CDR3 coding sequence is TGCGCCAGCAGCCTCTCGGGGGGTCGGCAAGAGACCCAGTACTTC. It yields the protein CASSLSGGRQETQYF.

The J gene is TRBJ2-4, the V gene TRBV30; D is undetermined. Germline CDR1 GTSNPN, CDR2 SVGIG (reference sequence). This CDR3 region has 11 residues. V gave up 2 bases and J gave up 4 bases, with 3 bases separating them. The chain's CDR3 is CAWSQKNIQYF. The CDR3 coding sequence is TGTGCCTGGAGTCAGAAAAACATTCAGTACTTC.

The CDR3 bases are TGTGCCAGCAGCCAAGATCAAAACAGCCACACTGAAGCTTTCTTT. The encoded protein is CASSQDQNSHTEAFF. The gene calls are TRBV4-2 and TRBJ1-1, with no clear D. The ends were cut back, 0 bases at V and 3 bases at J, with 11 bases in the middle. CDR1 LGHNA and CDR2 YNFKEQ come from the germline V gene. The CDR3 covers 15 residues.

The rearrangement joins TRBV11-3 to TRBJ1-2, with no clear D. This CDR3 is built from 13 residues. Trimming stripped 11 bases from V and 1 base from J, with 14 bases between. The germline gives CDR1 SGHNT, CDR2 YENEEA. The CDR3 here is CAGPRAVNYGYTF. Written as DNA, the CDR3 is TGTGCCGGACCGAGGGCAGTTAACTATGGCTACACCTTC. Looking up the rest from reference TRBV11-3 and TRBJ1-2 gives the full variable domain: EAGVVQSPRYKIIEKKQPVAFWCNPISGHNTLYWYLQNLGQGPELLIRYENEEAVDDSQLPKDRFSAERLKGVDSTLKIQPAELGDSAVYLCAGPRAVNYGYTFGSGTRLTVV.

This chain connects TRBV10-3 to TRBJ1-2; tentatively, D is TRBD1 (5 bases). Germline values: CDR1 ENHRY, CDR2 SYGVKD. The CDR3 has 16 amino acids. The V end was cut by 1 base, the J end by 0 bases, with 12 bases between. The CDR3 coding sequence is TGTGCCATCAGTGAGTGGGGCAGCTACTCTAACTATGGCTACACCTTC. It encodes CAISEWGSYSNYGYTF.

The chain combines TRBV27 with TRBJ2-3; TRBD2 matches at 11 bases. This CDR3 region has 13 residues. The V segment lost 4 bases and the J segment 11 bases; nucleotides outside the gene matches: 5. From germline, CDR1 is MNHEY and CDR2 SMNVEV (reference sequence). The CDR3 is CASSSLAGGGQYF. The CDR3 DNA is TGTGCCAGCAGTTCCCTAGCGGGAGGTGGGCAGTATTTT.

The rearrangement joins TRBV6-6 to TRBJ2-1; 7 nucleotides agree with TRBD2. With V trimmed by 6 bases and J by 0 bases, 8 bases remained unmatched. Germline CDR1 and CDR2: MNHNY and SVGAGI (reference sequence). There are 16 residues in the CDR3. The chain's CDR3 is CASSGVGGSSYNEQFF. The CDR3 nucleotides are TGTGCCAGCAGCGGCGTGGGCGGGAGCTCCTACAATGAGCAGTTCTTC.

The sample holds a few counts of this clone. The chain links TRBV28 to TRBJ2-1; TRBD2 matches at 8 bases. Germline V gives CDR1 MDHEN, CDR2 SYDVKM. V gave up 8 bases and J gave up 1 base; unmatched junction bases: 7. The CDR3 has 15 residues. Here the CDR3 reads CASSPGGASYNEQFF. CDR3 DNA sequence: TGTGCCAGCTCCCCCGGGGGGGCTTCCTACAATGAGCAGTTCTTC. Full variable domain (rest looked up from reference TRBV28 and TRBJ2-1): DVKVTQSSRYLVKRTGEKVFLECVQDMDHENMFWYRQDPGLGLRLIYFSYDVKMKEKGDIPEGYSVSREKKERFSLILESASTNQTSMYLCASSPGGASYNEQFFGPGTRLTVL.

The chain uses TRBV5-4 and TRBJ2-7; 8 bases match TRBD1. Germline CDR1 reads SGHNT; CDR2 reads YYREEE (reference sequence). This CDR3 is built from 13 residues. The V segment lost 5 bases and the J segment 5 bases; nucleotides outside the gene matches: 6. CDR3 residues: CASSFDRGHEQYF. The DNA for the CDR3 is TGTGCCAGCAGTTTTGACAGGGGCCACGAGCAGTACTTC.